The 9 T cell receptor beta chains in this list originate from one sample, sequenced in a study of T-cell reconstitution after alpha-beta-depleted transplantation in children. Unique molecular identifiers were incorporated when the TCRbeta library was constructed. MiXCR, applied by TCRdb to the PCR reads, yields one record per CDR3 protein. The sample comprises 80,000 to 100,000 distinct CDR3 sequences, 20% to 25% of which are singletons, and 20% to 25% rests with the top ten. Sample: PBMCs, taken before TCRalphabeta/CD19-depleted stem cell transplant. The source is a boy aged 2-15 years with acute lymphoblastic leukemia, due to receive a stem cell transplant.

The chain has TRBV5-1 and TRBJ2-7; maybe TRBD2 (6 bases). From germline, CDR1 is SGHRS and CDR2 YFSETQ. The CDR3 spans 14 residues. V lost 0 bases to trimming and J lost 0 bases, with 7 bases between them. The CDR3 spells CASSLDGSSYEQYF. DNA of the CDR3: TGCGCCAGCAGCTTGGACGGGAGCTCCTACGAGCAGTACTTC.

This clonotype showed up just a few times. The chain is built from TRBV10-3 and TRBJ1-5; D is perhaps TRBD1 (6 bases). Germline V gene lookup returns CDR1 ENHRY and CDR2 SYGVKD. V lost 2 bases, J lost 5 bases, and 10 bases lay in between. The CDR3 extends over 14 amino acids. As DNA, the CDR3 is TGTGCCATCAGTGAGCAGGGGAGTGATCAGCCCCAGCATTTT. It codes for CAISEQGSDQPQHF.

The J gene is TRBJ2-5, the V gene TRBV4-1; D is uncertain. The V end was cut by 1 base, the J end by 4 bases, with 10 bases between. The CDR3 runs 14 residues. The germline V gene has CDR1 MGHRA and CDR2 YSYEKL. The CDR3 loop reads CASSQGGLGETQYF. The CDR3 DNA reads TGCGCCAGCAGCCAAGGGGGTTTGGGAGAGACCCAGTACTTC.

This clonotype was recorded a few times. V usage is TRBV7-3 and J usage is TRBJ1-1; tentatively, D is TRBD1 (6 bases). Germline CDR1 SGHTA, CDR2 FQGTGA. Trimming cost V 4 bases and J 6 bases, with 12 bases left between them. This CDR3 region has 13 residues. In DNA form, the CDR3 reads TGTGCCAGCAGCTCGGGGGCGCAGGCTGAAGCTTTCTTT. It encodes CASSSGAQAEAFF.

The chain is built from TRBV15 and TRBJ2-7, with 11 bases aligning to TRBD1. After removal of 2 bases from V and 6 bases from J, the junction contained 3 bases not matched to a gene. CDR3 length: 14 residues. Germline CDR1 reads LNHNV; CDR2 reads YYDKDF (reference sequence). CDR3 coding DNA: TGTGCCACCAGCAGACTTGGGACAGGGGGCGAGCAGTACTTC. It specifies CATSRLGTGGEQYF.

This clonotype was observed a handful of times. The rearrangement joins TRBV5-1 to TRBJ2-7, with D perhaps TRBD1 (6 bases). CDR1 is SGHRS, CDR2 YFSETQ, per germline. This CDR3 is 14 amino acids long. V lost 1 base to trimming and J lost 2 bases, with 10 bases between them. The CDR3 coding sequence is TGCGCCAGCAGCTTGTGGACAGCTACCTACGAGCAGTACTTC. It codes for CASSLWTATYEQYF.

The chain combines TRBV5-5 with TRBJ2-1, with D possibly being TRBD2 (6 bases). Trimming cost V 4 bases and J 3 bases, with 11 bases left between them. Germline V gene lookup returns CDR1 SGHKS and CDR2 YYEKEE (reference sequence). The CDR3 is made up of 14 amino acids. CDR3 coding DNA: TGTGCCAGCAGCGAGGTGGGGGGCTACAATGAGCAGTTCTTC. Protein sequence: CASSEVGGYNEQFF.

The J gene is TRBJ2-7, the V gene TRBV5-1, with 7 positions matching TRBD1. The junction had 6 bases not matched to a gene; V was cut back by 2 bases and J by 4 bases. Germline CDR1 reads SGHRS; CDR2 reads YFSETQ. This CDR3 comprises 14 residues. The CDR3 reads CASSFATGSYEQYF. CDR3 nucleotide sequence: TGCGCCAGCAGCTTCGCGACAGGGAGTTACGAGCAGTACTTC.

This chain uses TRBV7-2 with TRBJ1-3, with unresolved D. The length of the CDR3 is 16 residues. Germline V CDR1 and CDR2: SGHTA, FQGNSA. V was cut by 0 bases and J by 4 bases, with 13 bases left in between. The CDR3 DNA follows: TGTGCCAGCAGCTTAGCGTGGCAGCGTGGCGGAAACACCATATATTTT. This gives the protein CASSLAWQRGGNTIYF.